The 32 T cell receptor beta chains below were found in one sample sequenced in a study of CD8 T cells in ankylosing spondylitis (dated by TCRdb to about 2017). The paper as a whole reports these results and caveats: A TCR beta motif of fewer than 10 highly homologous amino acid variants appeared characteristic of blood from ankylosing spondylitis patients.

For these TCRs, the target antigens are not known. The library was obtained by 5' RACE. Sequencer: Illumina HiSeq 2500. Through fastp at Q25 and MiXCR, TCRdb rebuilt clones from the public reads, retaining in-frame beta chains. Every distinct CDR3 protein forms one entry, paired with its most common genes and DNA. The sample data list about 220,000 distinct CDR3 sequences, and about a sixth of these were observed just once. About 42% of the sample is in the top ten clones. The sample was blood, either unsorted or a sorted T cell fraction (not recorded which). The source of these receptors is a male donor with ankylosing spondylitis.

This clonotype showed up just a few times. The chain has TRBV11-2 and TRBJ1-1; weak D call: TRBD1 (5 bases). V lost 2 bases to trimming and J lost 8 bases, with 15 bases between them. The CDR3 is 14 amino acids. Germline CDR1 SGHAT, CDR2 FQNNGV. CDR3 bases: TGTGCCAGCAGCTTACCCATCGGGAACAGGGAAGCTTTCTTT. Translating it yields CASSLPIGNREAFF.

Concerning this clonotype itself: The junction and the germline gene differ at one end; a read error may be behind it. The chain carries TRBV3-1 and TRBJ1-2, with D maybe TRBD1 (6 bases). The CDR3 spans 15 residues. CDR1 and CDR2 from the germline V gene are LGHDT and YNNKEL (reference sequence). CDR3 sequence reads: CASCQVTGQTYGYTF. CDR3 DNA: TGTGCCAGCTGCCAAGTCACAGGACAGACCTATGGCTACACCTTC.

This rearrangement joins TRBV7-8 to TRBJ1-2, with D unresolved. Trimming cost V 5 bases and J 5 bases, with 12 bases left between them. The CDR3 runs to 13 residues. Per germline, CDR1 SGHVS and CDR2 FQNEAQ. In nucleotides, the CDR3 is TGTGCCAGCAGCGACATGCCTTCGTATGGCTACACCTTC. Residues: CASSDMPSYGYTF. The whole variable domain, remainder taken from reference TRBV7-8 and TRBJ1-2, is GAGVSQSPRYKVAKRGQDVALRCDPISGHVSLFWYQQALGQGPEFLTYFQNEAQLDKSGLPSDRFFAERPEGSVSTLKIQRTQQEDSAVYLCASSDMPSYGYTFGSGTRLTVV.

The CDR3 DNA reads as TGTGCCAGCAGCTTAGGACTAGCGGGAGAGGGCTACGAGCAGTACTTC. It is translated as CASSLGLAGEGYEQYF. The chain recombines TRBV7-2 with TRBJ2-7; 12 bases are shared with TRBD2. This CDR3 region has 16 residues. The junction had 4 bases not matched to a gene; V was cut back by 1 base and J by 3 bases. Per germline, CDR1 SGHTA and CDR2 FQGNSA.

This clonotype was detected a few times. This sequence joins TRBV27 and TRBJ2-7, with TRBD1 matching 11 bases. This CDR3 is 17 amino acids long. CDR1 is MNHEY and CDR2 is SMNVEV in the germline V gene (reference sequence). The V gene end was trimmed by 4 bases and the J gene end by 4 bases; junction bases not matched to a gene: 12. CDR3 coding DNA: TGTGCCAGCAGTTCGACCTCTAGGACAGGGGGCTGGTACGAGCAGTACTTC. Residues: CASSSTSRTGGWYEQYF.

This clonotype came up a few times. This chain connects TRBV2 to TRBJ2-5; TRBD1 might be the D (5 bases). The V end lost 7 bases, the J end lost 4 bases, and 13 bases lay between the germline ends. The CDR3 covers 13 residues. Germline lookup yields CDR1 SNHLY and CDR2 FYNNEI. The CDR3 bases are TGTGCCAGCATGACAGCGCAGTTAGAGACCCAGTACTTC. Encoded protein: CASMTAQLETQYF. Supplemented by reference TRBV2 and TRBJ2-5, the full variable domain reads EPEVTQTPSHQVTQMGQEVILRCVPISNHLYFYWYRQILGQKVEFLVSFYNNEISEKSEIFDDQFSVERPDGSNFTLKIRSTKLEDSAMYFCASMTAQLETQYFGPGTRLLVL.

V and J are TRBV28 and TRBJ2-1; D is undetermined. Germline-derived CDR1 and CDR2 are MDHEN and SYDVKM. CDR3 length: 12 residues. V was cut by 7 bases and J by 5 bases, with 9 bases left in between. CDR3 amino acids: CASTVGNNEQFF. As DNA, the CDR3 is TGTGCCAGCACGGTCGGAAACAATGAGCAGTTCTTC.

DNA of the CDR3: TGTGCCAGCACCGAAGTGGGGGGCGCGTCAGATACGCAGTATTTT. As protein: CASTEVGGASDTQYF. The V and J genes are TRBV27 and TRBJ2-3; D could derive from TRBD1 or TRBD2 (6 bases each). The CDR3 is 15 amino acids. Germline CDR1 reads MNHEY; CDR2 reads SMNVEV (reference sequence). Trimming removed 7 bases at V and 4 bases at J, with 18 bases between.

The genes are TRBV7-9 and TRBJ1-1; D unclear. Germline V CDR1 and CDR2: SEHNR, FQNEAQ (reference sequence). CDR3 size: 13 residues. V was pared by 10 bases and J by 3 bases, with 15 bases between. The CDR3 spells CAIGRGGDTEAFF. In DNA form, the CDR3 reads TGTGCCATCGGCCGGGGTGGGGACACTGAAGCTTTCTTT.

This clonotype was seen ten or more times. The V and J genes are TRBV29-1 and TRBJ2-3; unclear D gene. V was pared by 4 bases and J by 2 bases, with 16 bases between. The CDR3 extends over 15 amino acids. Germline V gives CDR1 SQVTM, CDR2 ANQGSEA. The CDR3 region is CSVVGVGFLTDTQYF. The CDR3 nucleotides read TGCAGCGTTGTCGGTGTTGGCTTCCTCACAGATACGCAGTATTTT.

The sample holds a few counts of this clonotype. The rearrangement links TRBV5-1 to TRBJ2-1; D is possibly TRBD2 (5 bases). The germline CDR1 and CDR2 sequences are SGHRS and YFSETQ. V shed 3 bases and J shed 8 bases, with 12 bases lying between them. This CDR3 comprises 13 residues. The CDR3 nucleotides are TGCGCCAGCAGCTCGCCGCCGGAGGATGAGCAGTTCTTC. Translation: CASSSPPEDEQFF.

The chain carries TRBV6-1 and TRBJ1-5; no definite D call. Germline V CDR1 and CDR2: MNHNS, SASEGT. The V gene lost 5 bases and the J gene lost 3 bases, with 8 bases spanning the gap. This CDR3 region has 13 residues. This CDR3 reads CASSPWDNQPQHF. The CDR3, as DNA: TGTGCCAGCAGTCCATGGGACAATCAGCCCCAGCATTTT.

The chain uses TRBV4-1 and TRBJ2-7; tentative D call: TRBD1 (5 bases). Germline values: CDR1 MGHRA, CDR2 YSYEKL. The V gene lost 0 bases and the J gene lost 12 bases, with 12 bases spanning the gap. The CDR3 covers 12 residues. The CDR3 nucleotides read TGCGCCAGCAGCCAAGAGTGGGGCAGCCCGTACTTC. The encoded protein is CASSQEWGSPYF.

The V gene is TRBV12-3 or TRBV12-4, the J gene TRBJ1-1; D perhaps matches TRBD1 (6 bases). V gave up 4 bases and J gave up 8 bases, with 14 bases separating them. This CDR3 comprises 13 residues. The DNA of the CDR3 is TGTGCCAGCAGTTCCCCCCCCGACAGGGAAGCTTTCTTT. This sequence encodes CASSSPPDREAFF.

This clonotype has just a few counts. This chain joins TRBV7-6 and TRBJ2-1, with 11 positions matching TRBD2. Germline-derived CDR1 and CDR2 are SGHVS and FNYEAQ. Trimming cost V 2 bases and J 0 bases; bases outside gene matches: 6. The CDR3 runs 18 residues. CDR3 bases: TGTGCCAGCAGCTTACTAGCGGGGGGACCCCTCTCCTACAATGAGCAGTTCTTC. It is translated as CASSLLAGGPLSYNEQFF.

The chain joins TRBV6-1 to TRBJ1-5, with 7 nucleotides matching TRBD1. The junction had 4 bases not matched to a gene; V was cut back by 2 bases and J by 3 bases. There are 15 residues in the CDR3. Germline-derived CDR1 and CDR2 are MNHNS and SASEGT. The CDR3 DNA reads as TGTGCCAGCAGTGAAATGGGGACAGTCAATCAGCCCCAGCATTTT. Translated: CASSEMGTVNQPQHF.

The rearrangement joins TRBV27 to TRBJ1-5; 7 bases match TRBD1. CDR3 length equals 14 residues. With V trimmed by 5 bases and J by 3 bases, 4 bases remained unmatched. Germline CDR1 reads MNHEY; CDR2 reads SMNVEV (reference sequence). CDR3 amino acids: CASSLDRDNQPQHF. CDR3 sequence (DNA): TGTGCCAGCAGTCTCGACAGGGACAATCAGCCCCAGCATTTT.

The rearrangement joins TRBV5-1 to TRBJ2-5; the D is unclear. Germline loops: CDR1 SGHRS, CDR2 YFSETQ. This CDR3 has 15 residues. Trimming removed 1 base from V and 2 bases from J, with 12 bases in between. CDR3 in DNA: TGCGCCAGCAGCTTGCTTAGCAATTCTCAAGAGACCCAGTACTTC. The encoded protein is CASSLLSNSQETQYF. Looking up the rest from reference TRBV5-1 and TRBJ2-5 gives the full variable domain: KAGVTQTPRYLIKTRGQQVTLSCSPISGHRSVSWYQQTPGQGLQFLFEYFSETQRNKGNFPGRFSGRQFSNSRSEMNVSTLELGDSALYLCASSLLSNSQETQYFGPGTRLLVL.

The rearrangement joins TRBV29-1 to TRBJ2-3; 10 nucleotides line up with TRBD2. CDR3 size: 14 residues. The V gene's germline CDR1 is SQVTM and CDR2 ANQGSEA. The V and J ends lost 7 bases and 6 bases, in that order; junction bases with no gene match: 10. The DNA for the CDR3 is TGCAGCGCTGGGGTAGCGGGAGGTTCGGATACGCAGTATTTT. It yields the protein CSAGVAGGSDTQYF.

This clonotype was found a few times. This sequence joins TRBV7-9 and TRBJ2-7; a possible D gene is TRBD1 (6 bases). The CDR3 totals 16 residues. Germline V CDR1 and CDR2: SEHNR, FQNEAQ (reference sequence). Trimming pared 3 bases from V and 7 bases from J, leaving 22 bases between. This chain's CDR3 is CASSFPTYGQFDEQYF. CDR3 sequence (DNA): TGTGCCAGCAGCTTCCCAACTTACGGACAGTTTGATGAGCAGTACTTC.

This clonotype was counted ten times or more. This chain uses TRBV27 with TRBJ2-1; 8 bases line up with TRBD2. J lost 5 bases, V lost 8 bases, and 5 bases had no gene match. The CDR3 consists of 13 residues. From germline, CDR1 is MNHEY and CDR2 SMNVEV (reference sequence). In DNA, the CDR3 is TGTGCCAGCCGACTACTAGCGGACAATGAGCAGTTCTTC. It encodes CASRLLADNEQFF.

This clonotype has a handful of counts. The chain uses TRBV4-1 and TRBJ2-2; TRBD1 agrees at 9 bases. The V segment lost 5 bases and the J segment 6 bases; nucleotides outside the gene matches: 7. Germline CDR1 reads MGHRA; CDR2 reads YSYEKL. The CDR3 sequence is 15 residues long. CDR3 sequence reads: CASSLSGTGSGELFF. The CDR3 coding sequence is TGCGCCAGCAGCTTGTCCGGGACAGGGTCCGGGGAGCTGTTTTTT.

The chain has TRBV5-6 and TRBJ1-6; 9 bases line up with TRBD1. Losses at the gene ends were 5 bases for V and 8 bases for J; bases not matched to a gene: 2. CDR3 length equals 13 residues. Per germline, CDR1 SGHDT and CDR2 YYEEEE. The CDR3, as DNA: TGTGCCAGCAGTTGGACAGGGGATTCACCCCTCCACTTT. Encoded protein: CASSWTGDSPLHF.

The chain employs TRBV5-6 and TRBJ1-5; D is ambiguous. This CDR3 region has 15 residues. Germline CDR1 reads SGHDT; CDR2 reads YYEEEE. V lost 4 bases and J 0 bases, leaving 11 bases between the germline ends. The CDR3 here is CASSRFTNSNQPQHF. DNA of the CDR3: TGTGCCAGCAGCCGATTCACGAATAGCAATCAGCCCCAGCATTTT.

In this sample, this clonotype turned up a few times. The rearrangement uses TRBV20-1 and TRBJ2-1, with D perhaps being TRBD1 or TRBD2 (5 bases each). The CDR3 runs to 16 residues. Trimming took 0 bases from V and 7 from J, leaving 19 bases between them. The germline V gene has CDR1 DFQATT and CDR2 SNEGSKA (reference sequence). CDR3 DNA: TGCAGTGCTAGAGATGGGGCGAGGGCCCTCGGGAATGAGCAGTTCTTC. It translates to CSARDGARALGNEQFF.

The V and J genes are TRBV4-1 and TRBJ2-5, with D possibly TRBD2 on 6 matching bases. Germline V lookup: CDR1 MGHRA, CDR2 YSYEKL. The CDR3 length is 12 residues. The V end was cut by 8 bases, the J end by 1 base, with 8 bases between. CDR3 sequence (DNA): TGCGCCAGCCGGGACTCCCAAGAGACCCAGTACTTC. This translates into CASRDSQETQYF.

This clonotype came up a few times. The rearrangement joins TRBV5-5 to TRBJ2-7; D is perhaps TRBD2 (5 bases). Germline CDR1 and CDR2: SGHKS and YYEKEE (reference sequence). The V gene lost 6 bases and the J gene lost 2 bases, with 12 bases spanning the gap. The CDR3 extends over 13 amino acids. DNA for the CDR3: TGTGCCAGCACCCCACCGGGGACCTACGAGCAGTACTTC. Residues: CASTPPGTYEQYF.

The CDR3 reads CASEGRSSYNEQFF. CDR3 bases: TGTGCCAGTGAAGGCAGGTCTTCCTACAATGAGCAGTTCTTC. The V and J genes are TRBV19 and TRBJ2-1; D gene ambiguous. V was pared by 8 bases and J by 1 base, with 12 bases between. The CDR3 has 14 amino acids. CDR1 LNHDA and CDR2 SQIVND come from the germline V gene (reference sequence).

CDR3 residues: CASSWDMLNTEAFF. In DNA form, the CDR3 reads TGTGCCAGCAGCTGGGACATGTTGAACACTGAAGCTTTCTTT. The chain joins TRBV5-5 to TRBJ1-1; TRBD1 is a possible D gene (6 bases). V dropped 3 bases and J dropped 0 bases, with 9 bases sitting between them. The CDR3 contains 14 residues. In germline, CDR1 is SGHKS, CDR2 YYEKEE (reference sequence).

This clonotype came up many times. This chain connects TRBV4-1 to TRBJ2-7; 9 nucleotides match TRBD1. CDR1 MGHRA and CDR2 YSYEKL come from the germline V gene. After removal of 4 bases from V and 6 bases from J, the junction contained 7 bases not matched to a gene. The CDR3 runs to 14 residues. Here the CDR3 DNA reads TGCGCCAGCAGCCCAGAAGGGACAGGGCTCGAGCAGTACTTC. Protein sequence: CASSPEGTGLEQYF.

This clonotype was counted at least ten times. The J gene is TRBJ2-1, the V gene TRBV25-1; D is ambiguous. There are 13 residues in the CDR3. Germline assignment: CDR1 MGHDK and CDR2 SYGVNS. V was clipped by 1 base and J by 7 bases, with 8 bases between them. As DNA, the CDR3 is TGTGCCAGCAGTGAATGGAAGGAGAATGAGCAGTTCTTC. The encoded protein is CASSEWKENEQFF.

This clonotype came up many times. The chain uses TRBV12-3 or TRBV12-4 and TRBJ2-7; D gene uncertain. Trimming pared 3 bases from V and 2 bases from J, leaving 5 bases between. The CDR3 length is 12 residues. CDR3 bases: TGTGCCAGCAGTTTGTCCACCTACGAGCAGTACTTC. Its protein is CASSLSTYEQYF.